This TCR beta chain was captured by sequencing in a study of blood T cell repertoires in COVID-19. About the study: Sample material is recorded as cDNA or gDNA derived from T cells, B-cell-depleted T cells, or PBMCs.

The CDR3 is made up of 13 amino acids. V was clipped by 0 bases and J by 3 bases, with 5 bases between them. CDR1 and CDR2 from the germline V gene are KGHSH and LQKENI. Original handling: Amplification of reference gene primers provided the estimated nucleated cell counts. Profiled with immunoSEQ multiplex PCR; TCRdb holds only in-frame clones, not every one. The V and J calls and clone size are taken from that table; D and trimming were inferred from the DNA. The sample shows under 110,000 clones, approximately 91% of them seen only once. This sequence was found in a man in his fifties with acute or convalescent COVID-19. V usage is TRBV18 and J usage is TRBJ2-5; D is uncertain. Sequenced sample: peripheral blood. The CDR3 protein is CASSPPAKETQYF. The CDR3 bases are TGTGCCAGCTCACCACCGGCCAAAGAGACCCAGTACTTC. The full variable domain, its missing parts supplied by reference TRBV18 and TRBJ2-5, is NAGVMQNPRHLVRRRGQEARLRCSPMKGHSHVYWYRQLPEEGLKFMVYLQKENIIDESGMPKERFSAEFPKEGPSILRIQQVVRGDSAAYFCASSPPAKETQYFGPGTRLLVL.